This TCR beta chain appears in the sequencing data of a study of blood T cell repertoires in COVID-19. Overall study: Some COVID-19 samples were acute and others convalescent; all came from the United States, Italy and Spain.

Germline CDR1 and CDR2: MDHEN and SYDVKM. The CDR3 has 16 residues. Between the trimmed V and J ends, which lost 0 bases and 2 bases, there was a span of 13 bases. Original processing methods: Scientists estimated how many nucleated cells there were by amplifying reference gene primers. Some clones are missing from TCRdb's copy, which holds only in-frame ones; the method was immunoSEQ multiplex PCR. The DNA was the basis for D and trimming; V, J and clone size are from that table. The table records roughly 150,000 clones, more than 85% of them present only once. The chain has TRBV28 and TRBJ2-5; perhaps TRBD2 as D (6 bases). The receptor was isolated from a human donor in a cohort sampled during active COVID-19. Sequences were obtained from peripheral blood. Here the CDR3 reads CASSLWGVGGQETQYF. In DNA form, the CDR3 reads TGTGCCAGCAGTTTATGGGGAGTCGGGGGTCAAGAGACCCAGTACTTC.